Presented here are 23 T cell receptor beta chains from one specimen sequenced in a study of memory CD4+ T cells and cytomegalovirus serostatus. Data came from immunoSEQ multiplex PCR; TCRdb stores just in-frame clones and leaves some out. The sample consists of under 75,000 clones, about 78% of them appearing once. The sort gate was single viable CD3+CD4+CD8-CD45RO+ cells for memory CD4+ T cells. Sequencing was performed on memory CD4+ T cells from blood. The receptors originated from an adult in good health and CMV-seronegative. Some clones in this sample may be carry-over from other donors' samples.

Only a few counts were recorded for this clone. J is TRBJ1-6 and V is TRBV7-9; D is possibly TRBD1 (6 bases). Trimming took off 3 bases at V and 6 bases at J, with 9 bases between the two ends. The CDR3 totals 14 residues. The germline CDR1 and CDR2 sequences are SEHNR and FQNEAQ (reference sequence). CDR3 protein: CASSFTGLNSPLHF. The CDR3 nucleotides read TGTGCCAGCAGCTTCACAGGGCTTAATTCACCCCTCCACTTT.

The rearrangement uses TRBV21-1 and TRBJ1-6. TRBV21-1 is termed a pseudogene. The CDR3 length is 17 residues. Here the CDR3 reads CASSKGTVSSYNSPLHF. CDR3 in DNA: TGTGCCAGCAGCAAAGGGACCGTGAGCTCCTATAATTCACCCCTCCACTTT.

This rearrangement joins TRBV6-6 to TRBJ1-1, with D hard to call. Between the trimmed V and J ends, which lost 6 bases and 1 base, there was a span of 9 bases. The CDR3 covers 13 residues. Germline V gene sequence: CDR1 MNHNY, CDR2 SVGAGI (reference sequence). The DNA for the CDR3 is TGTGCCAGCAGGGCGGACGGGAACACTGAAGCTTTCTTT. Encoded protein: CASRADGNTEAFF.

CDR3 sequence: CASSGTGGNYGYTF. For the CDR3, the DNA is TGTGCCAGCAGCGGAACAGGGGGTAACTATGGCTACACCTTC. The chain carries TRBV5-4 and TRBJ1-2, with 8 bases lining up with TRBD1. The ends lost 4 bases at V and 1 base at J; junction bases unmatched: 3. Germline V gives CDR1 SGHNT, CDR2 YYREEE (reference sequence). The CDR3 totals 14 residues.

The chain links TRBV18 to TRBJ2-3, with a weak D call TRBD2 (5 bases). The CDR3 totals 18 residues. V was clipped by 2 bases and J by 4 bases, with 22 bases between them. The germline gives CDR1 KGHSH, CDR2 LQKENI. CDR3 sequence reads: CASSPGSRTLRSADTQYF. In nucleotides, the CDR3 is TGTGCCAGCTCACCAGGTTCCCGGACTCTAAGGTCAGCAGATACGCAGTATTTT.

This clone has only a few counts. The chain joins TRBV11-2 to TRBJ2-7, with 11 positions matching TRBD1. With 4 bases clipped from V and 3 bases from J, the junction kept 5 bases outside the gene matches. The CDR3 is 15 amino acids. Germline values: CDR1 SGHAT, CDR2 FQNNGV. The CDR3 region is CASSSGQGANYEQYF. CDR3 nucleotides: TGTGCCAGCAGCTCTGGACAGGGGGCAAACTACGAGCAGTACTTC. Based on the CDR3 plus reference TRBV11-2 and TRBJ2-7, the full variable domain is EAGVAQSPRYKIIEKRQSVAFWCNPISGHATLYWYQQILGQGPKLLIQFQNNGVVDDSQLPKDRFSAERLKGVDSTLKIQPAKLEDSAVYLCASSSGQGANYEQYFGPGTRLTVT.

The rearrangement joins TRBV5-8 to TRBJ2-7, with TRBD1 matching 10 bases. Germline V CDR1 and CDR2: SGHTS, YDEGEE. This CDR3 is built from 16 residues. V trimming: 4 bases; J trimming: 1 base; junction bases outside the gene matches: 8. This chain's CDR3 is CASSPGQGRGSYEQYF. The CDR3 DNA reads as TGTGCCAGCAGCCCGGGACAGGGGAGGGGGTCCTACGAGCAGTACTTC.

In DNA form, the CDR3 reads TGTGCCATCAGTGAGGAAGGACAGGCCGGAGGGACTGAAGCTTTCTTT. This gives the protein CAISEEGQAGGTEAFF. V and J are TRBV10-3 and TRBJ1-1; 7 nucleotides line up with TRBD1. V was clipped by 2 bases and J by 5 bases; unmatched bases: 11. CDR1 and CDR2 from the germline V gene are ENHRY and SYGVKD. This CDR3 has 16 amino acids.

This clone was recorded once. The CDR3 protein is CASSPDSRYGYTF. The CDR3 DNA sequence: TGTGCCAGCTCCCCCGACAGTCGGTACGGCTACACCTTC. This sequence joins TRBV18 and TRBJ1-2; a possible D gene is TRBD1 (5 bases). The ends were cut back, 6 bases at V and 8 bases at J, with 16 bases in the middle. Germline V gives CDR1 KGHSH, CDR2 LQKENI. There are 13 residues in the CDR3.

This chain connects TRBV28 to TRBJ1-1, with D perhaps matching TRBD1 (5 bases). This CDR3 is built from 14 residues. The V gene lost 5 bases and the J gene lost 1 base, with 11 bases spanning the gap. Germline assignment: CDR1 MDHEN and CDR2 SYDVKM. The CDR3, as DNA: TGTGCCAGCAGTCCCGGACAAAGGAACACTGAAGCTTTCTTT. This codes for CASSPGQRNTEAFF.

The sample holds a few counts of this clone. The V and J genes are TRBV7-2 and TRBJ2-1; TRBD2 matches 8 bases. Germline trimming cut 6 bases from V and 2 bases from J; bases unmatched to any gene: 9. This CDR3 comprises 16 residues. Per germline, CDR1 SGHTA and CDR2 FQGNSA. The DNA of the CDR3 is TGTGCCAGCAGTTCTACTTATAGCGGGGCCTACAATGAGCAGTTCTTC. The encoded protein is CASSSTYSGAYNEQFF.

Notes on this clone: The sample has other DNA sequences that encode this CDR3 too. J is TRBJ2-5 and V is TRBV29-1; unclear D gene. The germline V gene has CDR1 SQVTM and CDR2 ANQGSEA. The CDR3 extends over 10 amino acids. The V end lost 4 bases, the J end lost 2 bases, and 2 bases lay between the germline ends. CDR3 bases: TGCAGCGTTGCGCAAGAGACCCAGTACTTC. This codes for CSVAQETQYF.

This clone has more than one count but fewer than ten. This chain joins TRBV7-2 and TRBJ1-5; the match to TRBD1 covers 8 bases. The V segment lost 4 bases and the J segment 6 bases; nucleotides outside the gene matches: 8. This CDR3 contains 15 residues. Germline V CDR1 and CDR2: SGHTA, FQGNSA. The CDR3 DNA sequence: TGTGCCAGCAGCTCGCAGGGGGCTAGGGGTCAGCCCCAGCATTTT. It translates to CASSSQGARGQPQHF.

This clone was observed a few times. The V gene is TRBV7-2, the J gene TRBJ1-3; 11 nucleotides agree with TRBD1. Germline V gives CDR1 SGHTA, CDR2 FQGNSA. The CDR3 is 16 residues long. Trimming removed 3 bases from V and 4 bases from J; junction bases left unmatched: 5. CDR3 DNA: TGTGCCAGCAGCTTTCGGACAGGGGGCGTAGGAAACACCATATATTTT. As protein: CASSFRTGGVGNTIYF.

The rearrangement joins TRBV7-2 to TRBJ1-2, with 10 bases that match TRBD1. The CDR3 contains 14 residues. CDR1 is SGHTA, CDR2 FQGNSA, per germline. V trimming: 5 bases; J trimming: 14 bases; junction bases outside the gene matches: 14. The CDR3 here is CASSADRGTPTHTF. In DNA form, the CDR3 reads TGTGCCAGCAGCGCGGACAGGGGGACTCCTACACATACCTTC.

The chain joins TRBV18 to TRBJ1-1; D may be TRBD1 (5 bases). The CDR3 runs 14 residues. Trimming left V 6 bases short and J 3 bases short, with 14 bases between. Germline values: CDR1 KGHSH, CDR2 LQKENI. The CDR3 loop reads CASSQGSGDTEAFF. The CDR3 DNA follows: TGTGCCAGCTCCCAGGGTTCCGGTGACACTGAAGCTTTCTTT.

The chain employs TRBV2 and TRBJ2-7, with 8 positions matching TRBD1. The J segment lost 5 bases and the V segment lost 5 bases, leaving 8 bases of the junction unmatched. CDR1 and CDR2 from the germline V gene are SNHLY and FYNNEI. CDR3 length: 14 residues. The CDR3 DNA is TGTGCCAGCAGTATGGACAGGGCTTTTCACGAGCAGTACTTC. Amino acids: CASSMDRAFHEQYF.

The rearrangement uses TRBV9 and TRBJ1-2; TRBD1 aligns across 7 bases. The CDR3 runs to 18 residues. The V segment lost 6 bases and the J segment 4 bases; nucleotides outside the gene matches: 21. Per germline, CDR1 SGDLS and CDR2 YYNGEE. The CDR3 DNA is TGTGCCAGCACCTCTCCTCGGGACAGTGCCCTCCAAAGCTATGGCTACACCTTC. Its translation: CASTSPRDSALQSYGYTF.

The V and J genes are TRBV4-1 and TRBJ1-2, with no clear D. Germline lookup yields CDR1 MGHRA and CDR2 YSYEKL. The CDR3 spans 17 residues. V gave up 1 base and J gave up 0 bases, with 15 bases separating them. CDR3 nucleotide sequence: TGCGCCAGCAGCCAAGGAGGCCTGAGCGCGACTAACTATGGCTACACCTTC. This translates into CASSQGGLSATNYGYTF.

V is TRBV4-2 and J is TRBJ1-2; tentative D call: TRBD1 (5 bases). CDR1 is LGHNA, CDR2 YNFKEQ, per germline. The germline V and J ends were trimmed by 0 bases and 7 bases, with 9 bases remaining between them. This CDR3 contains 13 residues. CDR3 in DNA: TGTGCCAGCAGCCAAGAGGGGGGGGGTGGCTACACCTTC. As protein: CASSQEGGGGYTF.

The chain is built from TRBV5-6 and TRBJ1-2; 7 bases are shared with TRBD1. After removal of 4 bases from V and 12 bases from J, the junction contained 12 bases not matched to a gene. The germline V gene has CDR1 SGHDT and CDR2 YYEEEE. The CDR3 sequence is 13 residues long. This chain's CDR3 is CASSRKRQGPHTF. The CDR3 DNA sequence: TGTGCCAGCAGCCGTAAAAGACAGGGCCCCCACACCTTC.

This clone has only a few counts. The gene calls are TRBV5-1 and TRBJ2-1, with a possible D match to TRBD2 (5 bases). Germline V gene sequence: CDR1 SGHRS, CDR2 YFSETQ. Trimming removed 2 bases from V and 0 bases from J, with 9 bases in between. This CDR3 comprises 15 residues. The CDR3 region has the DNA TGCGCCAGCAGCTTAGACGGGGACTCCTACAATGAGCAGTTCTTC. Amino acid sequence: CASSLDGDSYNEQFF.

The V gene is TRBV10-3, the J gene TRBJ1-3; TRBD1 agrees at 10 bases. This CDR3 has 17 residues. V lost 1 base, J lost 2 bases, and 5 bases stayed unmatched. From germline, CDR1 is ENHRY and CDR2 SYGVKD. DNA for the CDR3: TGTGCCATCAGTGAGTTCAGAGGGACAGGGGCTGGAAACACCATATATTTT. This translates into CAISEFRGTGAGNTIYF.